These 12 T cell receptor beta chains were all obtained from the same sample, sequenced in a study of blood T cell repertoires in COVID-19. Libraries were prepared by immunoSEQ multiplex PCR; TCRdb keeps only in-frame clonotypes and omits some of them. The profile shows roughly 160,000 clones, roughly 87% of them singletons. Sequencing was performed on PBMCs or T cells enriched from blood (not recorded which). These receptors were taken from a woman between 45 and 60 years old who had recovered from COVID-19.

The V gene is TRBV5-5, the J gene TRBJ1-5; D is unclear. Germline CDR1 reads SGHKS; CDR2 reads YYEKEE (reference sequence). The CDR3 is made up of 16 amino acids. Trimming removed 0 bases at V and 0 bases at J, with 10 bases between. CDR3 loop: CASSLVGVFSNQPQHF. In DNA form, the CDR3 reads TGTGCCAGCAGCTTGGTAGGAGTCTTTAGCAATCAGCCCCAGCATTTT.

The chain is built from TRBV13 and TRBJ1-2, with TRBD1 matching 11 bases. Germline loops: CDR1 PRHDT, CDR2 FYEKMQ (reference sequence). The CDR3 totals 14 residues. Trimming removed 5 bases from V and 3 bases from J; junction bases left unmatched: 2. The CDR3 DNA reads as TGTGCCAGCAGCCCGGGACAGGGGGACTATGGCTACACCTTC. It encodes CASSPGQGDYGYTF.

CDR3 region: CASSLETLADVSGANVLTF. The CDR3 DNA is TGTGCCAGCAGCTTAGAAACACTAGCGGACGTCTCTGGGGCCAACGTCCTGACTTTC. The rearrangement joins TRBV7-9 to TRBJ2-6; 8 nucleotides match TRBD2. Germline lookup yields CDR1 SEHNR and CDR2 FQNEAQ (reference sequence). CDR3 size: 19 residues. V dropped 1 base and J dropped 0; count of bases not matched to a gene: 8.

The chain couples TRBV25-1 to TRBJ1-4, with 7 positions matching TRBD1. The V segment lost 4 bases and the J segment 7 bases; nucleotides outside the gene matches: 9. CDR3 size: 15 residues. Germline CDR1 is MGHDK and CDR2 is SYGVNS. In nucleotides, the CDR3 is TGTGCCAGCAGTGCGACGACAGGGCTTGGTGAAAAACTGTTTTTT. Amino acids: CASSATTGLGEKLFF.

The chain links TRBV2 to TRBJ1-5; TRBD1 matches 10 bases. The CDR3 covers 15 residues. With V trimmed by 4 bases and J by 6 bases, 6 bases remained unmatched. Germline V lookup: CDR1 SNHLY, CDR2 FYNNEI. The CDR3 loop is CASSGGQGVFQPQHF. The DNA for the CDR3 is TGTGCCAGCAGTGGCGGACAGGGGGTCTTTCAGCCCCAGCATTTT.

The chain employs TRBV24-1 and TRBJ2-5, with 9 bases fitting TRBD2. V was clipped by 9 bases and J by 5 bases; unmatched bases: 15. CDR1 and CDR2 from the germline V gene are KGHDR and SFDVKD. The CDR3 covers 16 residues. The CDR3 loop is CATSRWAAGGPETQYF. DNA of the CDR3: TGTGCCACCTCCCGCTGGGCAGCGGGAGGACCGGAGACCCAGTACTTC.

This clone has only a few counts. The same CDR3 also results from other DNA sequences found in this sample. V is TRBV7-2 and J is TRBJ1-5, with 7 bases aligning to TRBD1. The CDR3 is 14 residues long. In germline, CDR1 is SGHTA, CDR2 FQGNSA. With V trimmed by 5 bases and J by 2 bases, 3 bases remained unmatched. CDR3 coding DNA: TGTGCCAGCAGCCCAGGGGGTGGCAATCAGCCCCAGCATTTT. As protein: CASSPGGGNQPQHF.

This chain connects TRBV5-1 to TRBJ2-7; possibly TRBD1 for D (5 bases). The CDR3 has 15 residues. CDR1 SGHRS and CDR2 YFSETQ come from the germline V gene. V was clipped by 1 base and J by 4 bases, with 15 bases between them. CDR3 bases: TGCGCCAGCAGCTTGTCCGTAGGGGTTTTGTACGAGCAGTACTTC. This sequence encodes CASSLSVGVLYEQYF.

CDR3: CASTPWEEGKNIQYF. In DNA form, the CDR3 reads TGTGCCAGCACCCCTTGGGAGGAAGGCAAAAACATTCAGTACTTC. The rearrangement links TRBV9 to TRBJ2-4; tentative D call: TRBD2 (6 bases). Germline V gene lookup returns CDR1 SGDLS and CDR2 YYNGEE. This CDR3 contains 15 residues. V lost 6 bases, J lost 3 bases, and 16 bases lay in between.

The chain recombines TRBV19 with TRBJ2-7, with 10 bases fitting TRBD1. CDR1 is LNHDA, CDR2 SQIVND, per germline (reference sequence). Trimming removed 5 bases from V and 2 bases from J; junction bases left unmatched: 3. The CDR3 runs to 14 residues. The CDR3 bases are TGTGCCAGTAGTGCCGGGACAGGGGCCTACGAGCAGTACTTC. It yields the protein CASSAGTGAYEQYF.

The CDR3 here is CASTPGGVAVSTDTQYF. For the CDR3, the DNA is TGTGCCAGCACCCCCGGAGGGGTGGCAGTAAGCACAGATACGCAGTATTTT. The chain links TRBV6-2 or TRBV6-3 to TRBJ2-3, with a possible D match to TRBD2 (6 bases). V lost 7 bases and J 0 bases, leaving 20 bases between the germline ends. CDR3 size: 17 residues. Germline V gene data show CDR1 as MNHEY and CDR2 as SVGEGT.

V and J are TRBV5-4 and TRBJ1-6, with D perhaps matching TRBD1 (6 bases). Trimming removed 4 bases at V and 8 bases at J, with 28 bases between. The CDR3 is 19 residues long. Germline V gene sequence: CDR1 SGHNT, CDR2 YYREEE (reference sequence). CDR3 coding DNA: TGTGCCAGCAGCAACACGGCAGGGGCCCGCCCGCAGGGTCATTCACCCCTCCACTTT. Translating it yields CASSNTAGARPQGHSPLHF.